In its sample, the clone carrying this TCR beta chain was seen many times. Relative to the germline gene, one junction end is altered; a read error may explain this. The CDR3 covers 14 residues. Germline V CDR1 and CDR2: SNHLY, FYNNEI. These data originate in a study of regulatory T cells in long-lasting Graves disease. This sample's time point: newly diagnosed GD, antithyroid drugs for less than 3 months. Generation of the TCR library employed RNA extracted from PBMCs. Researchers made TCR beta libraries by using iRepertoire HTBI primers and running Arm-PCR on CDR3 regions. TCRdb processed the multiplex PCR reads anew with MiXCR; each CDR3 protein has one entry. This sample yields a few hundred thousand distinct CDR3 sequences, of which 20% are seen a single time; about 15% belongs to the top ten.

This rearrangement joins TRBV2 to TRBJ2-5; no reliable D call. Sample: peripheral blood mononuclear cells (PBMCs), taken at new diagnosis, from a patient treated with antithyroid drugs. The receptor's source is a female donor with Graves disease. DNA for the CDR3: TGTGCCAGCATTGAAGAGGCGTACCAAGAGACCCAGTACTTC. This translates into CASIEEAYQETQYF.